In this sample, the clone carrying this T cell receptor beta chain turned up a few times. Its specificity is not known. The germline V and J ends were trimmed by 6 bases and 8 bases, with 20 bases remaining between them. There are 15 residues in the CDR3. The germline V gene has CDR1 SGHVS and CDR2 FQNEAQ. The data originate from a study of T cell repertoires in cytomegalovirus infection. Study as a whole: Signatures in public TCR beta sequences pointed to both CMV infection and matching HLA type.

Points from the study as a whole: Cumulated frequencies of public TCR beta families served to identify carriers of CMV plus the relevant HLA. The ex vivo response was dominated by HLA-C-restricted CMV-specific TCR beta clonotypes.

TCRdb reprocessed the reads via MiXCR and lists one record per CDR3 protein. The sample records 60,000 to 85,000 distinct CDR3 sequences, around 21% being singletons. The TCR originated in a human donor in good health (CMV status not recorded). Some clones in this sample may be carry-over from other donors' samples. The sequencing input was PBMCs, sequenced either directly or after in vitro stimulation (not recorded which). V and J are TRBV7-8 and TRBJ2-1; D is undetermined. In nucleotides, the CDR3 is TGTGCCAGCAGGTCCCGGGCAAACCAGCGCGATGAGCAGTTCTTC. As protein: CASRSRANQRDEQFF.